Following are 20 T cell receptor beta chains from one sample sequenced in a study of monozygotic twins with inflammatory bowel disease. TCRdb reworked the 5' RACE reads into one entry per CDR3 protein, no DNA. The table lists more than 300,000 distinct CDR3 sequences, with 2% to 3% in the top ten. Sample: blood. The receptors shown here come from a human donor with ulcerative colitis or Crohn's disease, or a healthy co-twin of an affected twin (not recorded which).

The chain is built from TRBV29-1 and TRBJ2-1; TCRdb lists TRBD1, though no DNA is available to test this call. The CDR3 sequence is 16 residues long. Germline V CDR1 and CDR2: SQVTM, ANQGSEA. CDR3 sequence: CSVDARVGGSYNEQFF.

The chain is built from TRBV7-9 and TRBJ2-7. This CDR3 comprises 13 residues. CDR1 is SEHNR and CDR2 is FQNEAQ in the germline V gene (reference sequence). The CDR3 region is CASSLGSAGEQYF.

The chain combines TRBV20-1 with TRBJ2-7; TCRdb indicates TRBD2, and absent DNA this call remains unverified. The germline CDR1 and CDR2 sequences are DFQATT and SNEGSKA (reference sequence). There are 17 residues in the CDR3. CDR3 sequence reads: CSATPWTSGGPIYEQYF.

This chain connects TRBV6-5 to TRBJ2-1; TCRdb's D gene call, TRBD1, goes unchecked for lack of DNA. Per germline, CDR1 MNHEY and CDR2 SVGAGI. The CDR3 loop spans 16 amino acids. This chain's CDR3 is CASSYSGTVIFDEQFF.

The rearrangement uses TRBV10-3 and TRBJ2-7. CDR1 is ENHRY, CDR2 SYGVKD, per germline. The CDR3 has 14 amino acids. The CDR3 sequence is CAINGFGTSYEQYF.

The chain uses TRBV7-9 and TRBJ1-1; TCRdb designates TRBD1, a call that cannot be tested without DNA. The CDR3 sequence is 15 residues long. Germline V gives CDR1 SEHNR, CDR2 FQNEAQ (reference sequence). Here the CDR3 reads CASSLAPRTYTEAFF.

This chain connects TRBV15 to TRBJ2-7; TCRdb lists TRBD1, though no DNA is available to test this call. The CDR3 has 15 amino acids. Germline V gene sequence: CDR1 LNHNV, CDR2 YYDKDF (reference sequence). CDR3 protein: CVTSRDRGRVGEQYF. The variable domain in full, with the rest retrieved from reference TRBV15 and TRBJ2-7, is DAMVIQNPRYQVTQFGKPVTLSCSQTLNHNVMYWYQQKSSQAPKLLFHYYDKDFNNEADTPDNFQSRRPNTSFCFLDIRSPGLGDTAMYLCVTSRDRGRVGEQYFGPGTRLTVT.

The CDR3 here is CASRTQTSTDTQYF. V gene TRBV6-2 or TRBV6-3 combines with J gene TRBJ2-3. CDR1 MNHEY and CDR2 SVGEGT come from the germline V gene. This CDR3 region has 14 residues.

CDR3: CASSLAPDLYEQYF. This chain joins TRBV5-1 and TRBJ2-7. Germline CDR1 reads SGHRS; CDR2 reads YFSETQ. This CDR3 region has 14 residues.

The chain recombines TRBV10-3 with TRBJ1-4; TCRdb outputs TRBD1, but without DNA this stays unchecked. Germline loops: CDR1 ENHRY, CDR2 SYGVKD. The CDR3 runs to 14 residues. The CDR3: CAISPQGANEKLFF.

The genes are TRBV2 and TRBJ1-1; TCRdb names TRBD1, which stays unverified in the absence of DNA. CDR3 length: 13 residues. CDR1 SNHLY and CDR2 FYNNEI come from the germline V gene. This chain's CDR3 is CAGNRGRSTEAFF.

The rearrangement joins TRBV7-6 to TRBJ1-5. Germline assignment: CDR1 SGHVS and CDR2 FNYEAQ. This CDR3 has 13 amino acids. The CDR3 reads CASSLGEIGPQHF.

The V call is TRBV11-1, the J call TRBJ2-1. The CDR3 contains 12 residues. Per germline, CDR1 SGHAT and CDR2 FQDESV (reference sequence). The CDR3 spells CATPKLGNEQFF.

The V call is TRBV28, the J call TRBJ2-7; TCRdb's D call, TRBD1, is unchecked because there is no DNA. Germline V gene sequence: CDR1 MDHEN, CDR2 SYDVKM. The CDR3 is made up of 14 amino acids. The CDR3 loop is CASSPPEGAYEQYF. The whole variable domain, filled in from reference TRBV28 and TRBJ2-7, reads DVKVTQSSRYLVKRTGEKVFLECVQDMDHENMFWYRQDPGLGLRLIYFSYDVKMKEKGDIPEGYSVSREKKERFSLILESASTNQTSMYLCASSPPEGAYEQYFGPGTRLTVT.

The rearrangement links TRBV4-2 to TRBJ1-5. CDR3 length equals 14 residues. From germline, CDR1 is LGHNA and CDR2 YNFKEQ. Here the CDR3 reads CASSQDPRDQPQHF.

The chain uses TRBV4-1 and TRBJ2-2; TCRdb lists TRBD1, though no DNA is available to test this call. The CDR3 has 13 residues. Germline loops: CDR1 MGHRA, CDR2 YSYEKL. The CDR3: CASQGANTGELFF.

V and J are TRBV11-1 and TRBJ2-7; TCRdb picks TRBD1, but there is no DNA to check that call. Germline CDR1 is SGHAT and CDR2 is FQDESV (reference sequence). The CDR3 spans 14 residues. CDR3 region: CASSLEGAQYEQYF.

This sequence joins TRBV16 and TRBJ1-5; TCRdb selects TRBD1, and the lack of DNA leaves this call unchecked. The CDR3 extends over 15 amino acids. Germline V gene lookup returns CDR1 KGHSY and CDR2 FQNENV. The CDR3 is CASSQSGQGNQPQHF. Supplemented by reference TRBV16 and TRBJ1-5, the full variable domain reads GEEVAQTPKHLVRGEGQKAKLYCAPIKGHSYVFWYQQVLKNEFKFLISFQNENVFDETGMPKERFSAKCLPNSPCSLEIQATKLEDSAVYFCASSQSGQGNQPQHFGDGTRLSIL.

This chain joins TRBV9 and TRBJ2-1; TCRdb selects TRBD1, and the lack of DNA leaves this call unchecked. This CDR3 contains 16 residues. Germline CDR1 SGDLS, CDR2 YYNGEE. The CDR3 loop reads CASSAVDRGFNNEQFF.

The chain is built from TRBV19 and TRBJ2-3; TCRdb outputs TRBD1, but without DNA this stays unchecked. This CDR3 has 15 residues. From germline, CDR1 is LNHDA and CDR2 SQIVND (reference sequence). CDR3 in amino acids: CASSIAGVSTDTQYF.